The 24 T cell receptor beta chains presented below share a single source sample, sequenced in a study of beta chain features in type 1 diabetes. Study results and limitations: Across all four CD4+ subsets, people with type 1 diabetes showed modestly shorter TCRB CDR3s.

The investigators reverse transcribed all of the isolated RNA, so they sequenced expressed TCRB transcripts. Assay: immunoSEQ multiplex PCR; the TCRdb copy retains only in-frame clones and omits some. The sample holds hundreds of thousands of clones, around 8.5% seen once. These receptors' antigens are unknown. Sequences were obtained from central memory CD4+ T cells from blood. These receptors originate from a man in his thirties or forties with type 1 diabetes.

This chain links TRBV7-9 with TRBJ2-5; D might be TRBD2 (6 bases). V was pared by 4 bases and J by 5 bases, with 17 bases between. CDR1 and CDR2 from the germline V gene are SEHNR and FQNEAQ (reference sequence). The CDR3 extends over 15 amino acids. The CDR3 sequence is CASSSRLGVKETQYF. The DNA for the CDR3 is TGTGCCAGCAGCTCCCGACTAGGGGTCAAGGAGACCCAGTACTTC.

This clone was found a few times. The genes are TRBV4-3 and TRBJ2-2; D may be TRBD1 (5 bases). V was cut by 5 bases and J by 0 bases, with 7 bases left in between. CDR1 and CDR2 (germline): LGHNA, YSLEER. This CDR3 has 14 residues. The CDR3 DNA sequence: TGCGCCAGCAGCAGGGGTACGAACACCGGGGAGCTGTTTTTT. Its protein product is CASSRGTNTGELFF.

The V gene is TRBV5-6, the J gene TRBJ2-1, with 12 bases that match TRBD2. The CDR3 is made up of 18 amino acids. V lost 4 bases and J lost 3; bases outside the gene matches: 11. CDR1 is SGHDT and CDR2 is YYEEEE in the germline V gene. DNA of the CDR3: TGTGCCAGCAGCCCGAGCGGACTAGCGGGGTCCTTCTACAATGAGCAGTTCTTC. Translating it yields CASSPSGLAGSFYNEQFF.

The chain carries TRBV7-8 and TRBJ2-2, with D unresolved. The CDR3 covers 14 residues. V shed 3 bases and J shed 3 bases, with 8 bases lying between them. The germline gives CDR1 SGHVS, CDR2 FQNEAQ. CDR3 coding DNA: TGTGCCAGCAGCTTCATTTGGGACACCGGGGAGCTGTTTTTT. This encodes CASSFIWDTGELFF.

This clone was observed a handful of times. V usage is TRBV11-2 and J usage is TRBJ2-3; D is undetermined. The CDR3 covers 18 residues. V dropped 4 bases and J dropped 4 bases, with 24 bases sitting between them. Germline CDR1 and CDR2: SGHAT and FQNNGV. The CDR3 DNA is TGTGCCAGCAGCTCCCCCTTAGGACCTCGATCGATCGCAGATACGCAGTATTTT. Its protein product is CASSSPLGPRSIADTQYF.

CDR3 residues: CASIQGGHLEQYF. The CDR3, as DNA: TGTGCCAGCATCCAGGGAGGTCATCTCGAGCAGTACTTC. The chain combines TRBV2 with TRBJ2-7; a possible D gene is TRBD2 (6 bases). The length of the CDR3 is 13 residues. Per germline, CDR1 SNHLY and CDR2 FYNNEI. The V gene lost 7 bases and the J gene lost 6 bases, with 16 bases spanning the gap.

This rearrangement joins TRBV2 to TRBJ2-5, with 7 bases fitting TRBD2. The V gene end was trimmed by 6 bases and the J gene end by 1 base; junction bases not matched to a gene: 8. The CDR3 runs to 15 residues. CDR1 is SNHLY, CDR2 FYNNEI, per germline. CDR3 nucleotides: TGTGCCAGCAGCGCGATGGGGGGGTCCCAAGAGACCCAGTACTTC. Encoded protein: CASSAMGGSQETQYF. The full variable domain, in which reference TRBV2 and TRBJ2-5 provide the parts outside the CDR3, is EPEVTQTPSHQVTQMGQEVILRCVPISNHLYFYWYRQILGQKVEFLVSFYNNEISEKSEIFDDQFSVERPDGSNFTLKIRSTKLEDSAMYFCASSAMGGSQETQYFGPGTRLLVL.

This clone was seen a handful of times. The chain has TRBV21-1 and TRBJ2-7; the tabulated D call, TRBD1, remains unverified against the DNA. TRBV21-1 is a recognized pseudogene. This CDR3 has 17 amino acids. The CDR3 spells CASSRWTGPPRSYEQYF. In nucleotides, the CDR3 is TGTGCCAGCAGCAGATGGACAGGTCCACCCCGCTCCTACGAGCAGTACTTC.

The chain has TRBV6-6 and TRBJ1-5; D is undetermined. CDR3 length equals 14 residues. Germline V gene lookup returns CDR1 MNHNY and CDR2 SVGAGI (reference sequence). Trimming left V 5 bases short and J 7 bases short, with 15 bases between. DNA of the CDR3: TGTGCCAGCAGTCAGGCTTTAAGGGAACAGCCCCAGCATTTT. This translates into CASSQALREQPQHF.

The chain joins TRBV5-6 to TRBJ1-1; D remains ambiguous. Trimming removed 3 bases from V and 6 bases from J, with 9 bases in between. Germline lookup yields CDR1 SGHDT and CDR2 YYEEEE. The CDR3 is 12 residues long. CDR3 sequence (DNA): TGTGCCAGCAGCTCCCGGGCGGCTGAAGCTTTCTTT. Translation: CASSSRAAEAFF.

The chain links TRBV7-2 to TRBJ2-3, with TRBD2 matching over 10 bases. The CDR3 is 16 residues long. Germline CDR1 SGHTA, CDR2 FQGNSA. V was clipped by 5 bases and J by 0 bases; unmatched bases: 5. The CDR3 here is CASSELAGSSTDTQYF. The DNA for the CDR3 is TGTGCCAGCAGCGAACTAGCGGGGTCTAGCACAGATACGCAGTATTTT. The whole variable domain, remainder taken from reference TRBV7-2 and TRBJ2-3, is GAGVSQSPSNKVTEKGKDVELRCDPISGHTALYWYRQSLGQGLEFLIYFQGNSAPDKSGLPSDRFSAERTGGSVSTLTIQRTQQEDSAVYLCASSELAGSSTDTQYFGPGTRLTVL.

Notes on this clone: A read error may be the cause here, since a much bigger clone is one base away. Here the CDR3 DNA reads TGTGCCAGCAGTCCGGAAGAGACCCAGTACTTC. As protein: CASSPEETQYF. V is TRBV2 and J is TRBJ2-5; D uncertain. In germline, CDR1 is SNHLY, CDR2 FYNNEI. The CDR3 runs 11 residues. V shed 5 bases and J shed 3 bases, with 4 bases lying between them.

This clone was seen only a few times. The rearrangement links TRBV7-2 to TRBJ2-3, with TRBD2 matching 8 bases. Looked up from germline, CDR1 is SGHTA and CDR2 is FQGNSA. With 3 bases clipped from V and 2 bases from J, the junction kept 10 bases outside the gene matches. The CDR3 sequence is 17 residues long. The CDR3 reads CASSFRGGPILTDTQYF. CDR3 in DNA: TGTGCCAGCAGCTTTCGGGGGGGCCCGATCCTCACAGATACGCAGTATTTT.

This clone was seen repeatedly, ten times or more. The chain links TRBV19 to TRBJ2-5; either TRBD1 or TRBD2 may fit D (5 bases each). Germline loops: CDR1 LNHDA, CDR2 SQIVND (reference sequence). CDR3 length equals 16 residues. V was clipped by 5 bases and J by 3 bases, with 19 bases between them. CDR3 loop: CASSGTGTPREETQYF. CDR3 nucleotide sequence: TGTGCCAGTAGTGGGACCGGGACCCCAAGAGAAGAGACCCAGTACTTC.

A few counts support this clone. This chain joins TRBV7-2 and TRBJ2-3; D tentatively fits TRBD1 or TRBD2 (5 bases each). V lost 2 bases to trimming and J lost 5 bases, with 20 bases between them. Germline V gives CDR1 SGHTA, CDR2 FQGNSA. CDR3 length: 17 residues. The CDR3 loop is CASSLSSGRGREDTQYF. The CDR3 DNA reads TGTGCCAGCAGCTTAAGTTCGGGAAGGGGAAGAGAAGATACGCAGTATTTT.

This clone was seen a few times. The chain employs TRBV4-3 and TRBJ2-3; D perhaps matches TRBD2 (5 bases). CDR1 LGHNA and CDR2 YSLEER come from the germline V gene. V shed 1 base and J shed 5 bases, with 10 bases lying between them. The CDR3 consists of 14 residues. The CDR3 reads CASSQVTGIDTQYF. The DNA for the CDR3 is TGCGCCAGCAGCCAAGTTACGGGGATAGATACGCAGTATTTT.

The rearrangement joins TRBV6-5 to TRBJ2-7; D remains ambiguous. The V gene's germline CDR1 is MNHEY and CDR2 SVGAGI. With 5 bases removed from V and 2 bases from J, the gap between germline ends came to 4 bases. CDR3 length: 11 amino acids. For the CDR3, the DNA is TGTGCCAGCAGTGGGACCTACGAGCAGTACTTC. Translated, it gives CASSGTYEQYF.

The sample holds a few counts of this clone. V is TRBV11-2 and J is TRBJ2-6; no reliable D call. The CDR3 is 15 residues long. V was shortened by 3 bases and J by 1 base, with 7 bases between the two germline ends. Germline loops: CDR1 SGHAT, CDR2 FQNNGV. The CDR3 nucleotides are TGTGCCAGCAGCTTGGACGGATCTGGGGCCAACGTCCTGACTTTC. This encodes CASSLDGSGANVLTF.

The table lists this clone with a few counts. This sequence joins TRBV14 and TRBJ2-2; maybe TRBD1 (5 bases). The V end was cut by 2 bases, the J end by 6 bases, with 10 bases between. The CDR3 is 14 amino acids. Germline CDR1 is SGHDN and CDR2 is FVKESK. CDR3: CASSQLWGPGELFF. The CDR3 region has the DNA TGTGCCAGCAGCCAATTATGGGGCCCCGGGGAGCTGTTTTTT.

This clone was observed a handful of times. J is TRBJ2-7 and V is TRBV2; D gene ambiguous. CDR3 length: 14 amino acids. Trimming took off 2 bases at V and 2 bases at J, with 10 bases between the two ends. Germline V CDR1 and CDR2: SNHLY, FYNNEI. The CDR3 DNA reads TGTGCCAGCAGTGAACGTCTGGGGACCTACGAGCAGTACTTC. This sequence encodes CASSERLGTYEQYF.

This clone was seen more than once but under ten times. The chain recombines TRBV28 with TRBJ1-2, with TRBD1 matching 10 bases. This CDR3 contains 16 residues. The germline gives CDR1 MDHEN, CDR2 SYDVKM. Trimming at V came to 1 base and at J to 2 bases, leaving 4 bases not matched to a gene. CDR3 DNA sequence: TGTGCCAGCAGTTTATCTCCGGGACAGGGGAACTATGGCTACACCTTC. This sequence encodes CASSLSPGQGNYGYTF.

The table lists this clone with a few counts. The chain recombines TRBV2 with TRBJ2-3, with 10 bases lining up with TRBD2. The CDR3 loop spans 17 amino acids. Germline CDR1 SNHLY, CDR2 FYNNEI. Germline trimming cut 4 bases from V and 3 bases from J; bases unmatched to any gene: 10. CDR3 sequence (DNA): TGTGCCAGCAGTGTAGGATCCGGGACTAGCGCTACAGATACGCAGTATTTT. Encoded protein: CASSVGSGTSATDTQYF.

Here the CDR3 reads CAWRQSSTDTQYF. CDR3 nucleotides: TGTGCCTGGAGACAGTCGAGCACAGATACGCAGTATTTT. The chain carries TRBV30 and TRBJ2-3, with D uncertain. V was cut by 3 bases and J by 0 bases, with 7 bases left in between. This CDR3 spans 13 amino acids. Germline loops: CDR1 GTSNPN, CDR2 SVGIG (reference sequence).

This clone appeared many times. CDR3 region: CASSLDRNSPLHF. The CDR3 DNA reads as TGTGCCAGCAGTTTAGACCGTAATTCACCCCTCCACTTT. The V and J genes are TRBV28 and TRBJ1-6; D gene ambiguous. CDR3 size: 13 residues. V lost 2 bases and J 6 bases, leaving 5 bases between the germline ends. Germline values: CDR1 MDHEN, CDR2 SYDVKM.